These 13 T cell receptor beta chains share one sample of origin, sequenced in a study of vaccination and CD4 T cells after COVID-19. Researchers used the Oncomine TCR Beta short-read assay to sequence DNA from cultured CD4+ T cells. TCRdb re-derived calls from the PCR reads in MiXCR, one entry per CDR3 protein. The table includes 15,000 to 20,000 distinct CDR3 sequences, approximately 55% detected once. As to treatment: approximately nine-day PBMC culture with coronavirus spike peptide pools or control peptides (ViraFEST assay). Their antigen targets remain unknown. The sample comprised CD4+ T cells from blood, cultured in vitro. The source of these receptors is a human donor who had recovered from COVID-19.

The genes are TRBV27 and TRBJ1-1; 7 positions match TRBD1. The CDR3 totals 14 residues. Germline CDR1 is MNHEY and CDR2 is SMNVEV (reference sequence). V lost 3 bases to trimming and J lost 7 bases; unmatched junction nucleotides: 8. In DNA, the CDR3 is TGTGCCAGCAGTTTTTACGACAGGGCGGGTGAAGCTTTCTTT. Residues: CASSFYDRAGEAFF.

The V gene is TRBV28, the J gene TRBJ2-1, with TRBD2 identical over 11 bases. Germline CDR1 and CDR2: MDHEN and SYDVKM. V shed 3 bases and J 6 bases; nucleotides not matched to a gene: 4. The CDR3 sequence is 15 residues long. CDR3 sequence reads: CASSFSGTSGNEQFF. The CDR3 DNA reads as TGTGCCAGCAGTTTTTCCGGGACTAGCGGCAATGAGCAGTTCTTC.

This chain joins TRBV11-2 and TRBJ1-5; D may be TRBD1 (6 bases). CDR1 and CDR2 from the germline V gene are SGHAT and FQNNGV. Trimming took off 4 bases at V and 8 bases at J, with 18 bases between the two ends. The CDR3 is made up of 15 amino acids. The CDR3 DNA follows: TGTGCCAGCAGCTCGGGGGGCGGGACAAGCAAGCCCCAGCATTTT. Protein sequence: CASSSGGGTSKPQHF.

DNA for the CDR3: TGTGCCAGCACCCGGGAGAGCAATCAGCCCCAGCATTTT. Protein: CASTRESNQPQHF. The chain couples TRBV6-2 or TRBV6-3 to TRBJ1-5, with no clear D. Deletions cut 7 bases from V and 1 base from J, with 8 bases between. The CDR3 totals 13 residues. Germline V gene lookup returns CDR1 MNHEY and CDR2 SVGEGT.

J is TRBJ2-1 and V is TRBV24-1, with 7 bases identical to TRBD2. The CDR3 covers 14 residues. With 5 bases clipped from V and 4 bases from J, the junction kept 4 bases outside the gene matches. CDR1 is KGHDR and CDR2 is SFDVKD in the germline V gene. The CDR3 DNA sequence: TGTGCCACCAGTGCAACTAGCGCATACAATGAGCAGTTCTTC. This encodes CATSATSAYNEQFF.

The gene calls are TRBV24-1 and TRBJ2-1, with TRBD1 matching over 10 bases. After removal of 3 bases from V and 3 bases from J, the junction contained 7 bases not matched to a gene. Germline V lookup: CDR1 KGHDR, CDR2 SFDVKD. CDR3 length: 17 amino acids. The DNA of the CDR3 is TGTGCCACCAGTGATCCGGGACAGGGGTTAGACTACAATGAGCAGTTCTTC. It is translated as CATSDPGQGLDYNEQFF.

Only a few counts were recorded for this clonotype. The V call is TRBV6-1, the J call TRBJ2-5, with 10 nucleotides matching TRBD1. This CDR3 contains 17 residues. Per the germline V gene, CDR1 is MNHNS and CDR2 is SASEGT. The trim removed 6 bases at V and 4 bases at J, leaving 14 bases unmatched. CDR3 amino acids: CASSPGTGTGAGETQYF. CDR3 DNA sequence: TGTGCCAGCAGCCCCGGAACCGGGACAGGGGCTGGAGAGACCCAGTACTTC.

The rearrangement joins TRBV12-3 or TRBV12-4 to TRBJ2-2, with D uncertain. V lost 5 bases to trimming and J lost 2 bases, with 12 bases between them. The CDR3 contains 15 residues. DNA of the CDR3: TGTGCCAGCAGTCAACCGGCAGCTAACACCGGGGAGCTGTTTTTT. This codes for CASSQPAANTGELFF.

This clonotype was counted a few times. The V call is TRBV20-1, the J call TRBJ2-7, with 10 bases fitting TRBD2. Trimming at V came to 1 base and at J to 5 bases, leaving 2 bases not matched to a gene. The germline V gene has CDR1 DFQATT and CDR2 SNEGSKA (reference sequence). The CDR3 totals 13 residues. The CDR3 DNA reads as TGCAGTGCTAGAGGAGCGGGAGGGGACGAGCAGTACTTC. Translating gives CSARGAGGDEQYF.

This chain connects TRBV6-1 to TRBJ2-7; 7 nucleotides agree with TRBD2. V lost 10 bases to trimming and J lost 6 bases; unmatched junction nucleotides: 6. The CDR3 extends over 11 amino acids. Germline assignment: CDR1 MNHNS and CDR2 SASEGT. CDR3 loop: CAIEREGEQYF. In DNA form, the CDR3 reads TGTGCCATTGAGCGGGAAGGCGAGCAGTACTTC.

The chain carries TRBV19 and TRBJ2-7, with 11 nucleotides matching TRBD2. Germline V gene lookup returns CDR1 LNHDA and CDR2 SQIVND (reference sequence). V shed 6 bases and J 1 base; nucleotides not matched to a gene: 5. The length of the CDR3 is 15 residues. CDR3 region: CASRPTSGASYEQYF. The CDR3 bases are TGTGCCAGTAGACCGACTAGCGGGGCATCCTACGAGCAGTACTTC.

The chain combines TRBV4-3 with TRBJ1-3; D is unclear. Germline CDR1 is LGHNA and CDR2 is YSLEER. The CDR3 spans 15 residues. Trimming cost V 0 bases and J 0 bases, with 6 bases left between them. CDR3 amino acids: CASSQEDYSGNTIYF. DNA of the CDR3: TGCGCCAGCAGCCAAGAAGATTACTCTGGAAACACCATATATTTT.

The table lists this clonotype with a few counts. The chain couples TRBV20-1 to TRBJ2-1, with TRBD2 identical over 12 bases. The CDR3 sequence is 14 residues long. CDR1 is DFQATT and CDR2 is SNEGSKA in the germline V gene (reference sequence). Trimming removed 1 base from V and 8 bases from J; junction bases left unmatched: 3. CDR3: CSARVLAGGDEQFF. For the CDR3, the DNA is TGCAGTGCTAGAGTTCTAGCGGGAGGGGATGAGCAGTTCTTC.